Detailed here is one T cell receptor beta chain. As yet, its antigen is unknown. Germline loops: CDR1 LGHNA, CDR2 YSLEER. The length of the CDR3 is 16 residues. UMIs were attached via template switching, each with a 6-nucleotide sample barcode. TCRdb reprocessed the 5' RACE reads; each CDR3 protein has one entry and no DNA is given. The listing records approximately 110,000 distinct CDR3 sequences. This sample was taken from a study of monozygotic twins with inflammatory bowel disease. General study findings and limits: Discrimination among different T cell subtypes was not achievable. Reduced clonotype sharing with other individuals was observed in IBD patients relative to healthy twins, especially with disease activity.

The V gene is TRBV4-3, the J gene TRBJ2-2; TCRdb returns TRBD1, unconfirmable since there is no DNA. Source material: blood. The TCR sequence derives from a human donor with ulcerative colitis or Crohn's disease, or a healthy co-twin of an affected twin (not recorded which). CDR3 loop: CASGQLAGQYTGELFF.